This TCR beta chain was recorded in a study of brain T cells in children with intractable seizures. Assay: immunoSEQ multiplex PCR; the TCRdb copy retains only in-frame clones and omits some. The sample holds 300,000 to 400,000 clones; over 90% are singletons and the top ten take about 6%. With V trimmed by 5 bases and J by 12 bases, 8 bases remained unmatched. CDR3 size: 13 residues. CDR1 and CDR2 from the germline V gene are SNHLY and FYNNEI. This clone was recorded once. Time point: blood from clinic visit 5 months post-surgery; TSC patient then seizure free. Patients received at least one anti-epileptic drug before surgery.

The chain has TRBV2 and TRBJ1-4; TRBD1 aligns across 8 bases. The source of this sequence is a boy in the first two years of life with tuberous sclerosis and intractable seizures. This specimen was peripheral blood, taken more than 4 months after surgery. CDR3 coding DNA: TGTGCCAGCAGTCAGGGGGCGGGGGCCGAACTGTTTTTT. This codes for CASSQGAGAELFF. Combining the CDR3 with reference TRBV2 and TRBJ1-4 gives the whole variable domain EPEVTQTPSHQVTQMGQEVILRCVPISNHLYFYWYRQILGQKVEFLVSFYNNEISEKSEIFDDQFSVERPDGSNFTLKIRSTKLEDSAMYFCASSQGAGAELFFGSGTQLSVL.